Listed here are 26 T cell receptor beta chains from one sample, sequenced in a study of CD8 T cells in ankylosing spondylitis. TCRdb re-called the 5' RACE reads through MiXCR, storing one row per CDR3 protein. The sample shows about 540,000 distinct CDR3 sequences, 12% of them seen only once. No antigens are known for them. Overall study results and limits: What appeared characteristic of ankylosing spondylitis blood was a TCR beta motif of eight highly homologous variants.

The material sequenced was blood, either unsorted or a sorted T cell fraction (not recorded which). Receptors originate from a male donor with ankylosing spondylitis.

The chain recombines TRBV30 with TRBJ2-5; D may match TRBD1 or TRBD2 (5 bases each). CDR1 is GTSNPN and CDR2 is SVGIG in the germline V gene (reference sequence). The CDR3 has 12 amino acids. V was pared by 5 bases and J by 1 base, with 8 bases between. The CDR3, as DNA: TGTGCCTGGGGGGGTGGCCAAGAGACCCAGTACTTC. Translation: CAWGGGQETQYF. The whole variable domain, filled in from reference TRBV30 and TRBJ2-5, reads SQTIHQWPATLVQPVGSPLSLECTVEGTSNPNLYWYRQAAGRGLQLLFYSVGIGQISSEVPQNLSASRPQDRQFILSSKKLLLSDSGFYLCAWGGGQETQYFGPGTRLLVL.

The genes are TRBV20-1 and TRBJ2-2, with 9 bases that match TRBD1. The length of the CDR3 is 15 residues. CDR1 and CDR2 (germline): DFQATT, SNEGSKA (reference sequence). V lost 4 bases and J lost 2; bases outside the gene matches: 5. The CDR3 protein is CSATGTGINTGELFF. CDR3 coding DNA: TGCAGTGCTACGGGGACAGGGATCAACACCGGGGAGCTGTTTTTT.

This clonotype was seen many times. The rearrangement uses TRBV12-3 or TRBV12-4 and TRBJ2-5, with 9 nucleotides matching TRBD1. The trim removed 6 bases at V and 5 bases at J, leaving 10 bases unmatched. This CDR3 has 15 residues. CDR3 in amino acids: CASSSIRGQGETQYF. The CDR3, as DNA: TGTGCCAGCAGCTCCATTCGAGGACAGGGGGAGACCCAGTACTTC.

This chain connects TRBV5-6 to TRBJ2-7; D is perhaps TRBD2 (6 bases). The CDR3 is made up of 14 amino acids. The V gene lost 2 bases and the J gene lost 3 bases, with 12 bases spanning the gap. Germline V gene sequence: CDR1 SGHDT, CDR2 YYEEEE. CDR3 protein: CASSFGTSNYEQYV. CDR3 nucleotides: TGTGCCAGCAGCTTTGGGACTTCCAACTACGAGCAGTACGTC.

The chain links TRBV5-6 to TRBJ2-3; no clear D. The ends were cut back, 1 base at V and 4 bases at J, with 10 bases in the middle. Germline lookup yields CDR1 SGHDT and CDR2 YYEEEE. The CDR3 length is 14 residues. In nucleotides, the CDR3 is TGTGCCAGCAGCTTGTATCGGGCTGCAGATACGCAGTATTTT. It is translated as CASSLYRAADTQYF.

The gene calls are TRBV7-2 and TRBJ2-6; D is unresolved. The CDR3 totals 17 residues. Per the germline V gene, CDR1 is SGHTA and CDR2 is FQGNSA. V was clipped by 2 bases and J by 4 bases, with 15 bases between them. CDR3 region: CASSLSTPIPGANVLTF. The CDR3 nucleotides are TGTGCCAGCAGCTTAAGTACACCAATTCCCGGGGCCAACGTCCTGACTTTC.

This clonotype came up a few times. The V call is TRBV5-1, the J call TRBJ1-1, with D uncertain. Trimming took off 1 base at V and 4 bases at J, with 14 bases between the two ends. The CDR3 runs to 15 residues. Germline loops: CDR1 SGHRS, CDR2 YFSETQ. CDR3 loop: CASSLKRVRLTEAFF. The CDR3 DNA sequence: TGCGCCAGCAGCTTGAAGCGTGTTAGGCTCACTGAAGCTTTCTTT.

This clonotype was counted ten times or more. The chain uses TRBV7-9 and TRBJ2-1, with D possibly TRBD2 on 5 matching bases. Germline V gives CDR1 SEHNR, CDR2 FQNEAQ (reference sequence). The CDR3 is 14 residues long. Trimming removed 5 bases at V and 6 bases at J, with 14 bases between. This chain's CDR3 is CASSADLAFNEQFF. The CDR3 DNA is TGTGCCAGCAGCGCCGATCTAGCTTTCAATGAGCAGTTCTTC.

This clonotype was observed a handful of times. The V gene is TRBV11-1, the J gene TRBJ2-2, with D possibly being TRBD2 (5 bases). The V gene lost 5 bases and the J gene lost 6 bases, with 10 bases spanning the gap. The germline V gene has CDR1 SGHAT and CDR2 FQDESV (reference sequence). The length of the CDR3 is 13 residues. The CDR3 DNA follows: TGTGCCAGCAGCCCCGCCGGGGCCGGGGAGCTGTTTTTT. Translated, it gives CASSPAGAGELFF.

The table lists this clonotype with many counts. The chain couples TRBV4-2 to TRBJ1-6; 9 positions match TRBD1. Germline V gives CDR1 LGHNA, CDR2 YNFKEQ. CDR3 length: 20 residues. V lost 1 base, J lost 10 bases, and 20 bases stayed unmatched. CDR3 protein: CASSQVRVFNRDRVYSPLHF. The CDR3 DNA reads as TGTGCCAGCAGCCAAGTCCGGGTCTTTAACCGGGACAGGGTTTACTCACCCCTCCACTTT.

This clonotype appeared many times. The J gene is TRBJ2-1, the V gene TRBV10-3; 9 bases match TRBD2. The V segment lost 3 bases and the J segment 5 bases; nucleotides outside the gene matches: 5. The CDR3 runs 15 residues. Looked up from germline, CDR1 is ENHRY and CDR2 is SYGVKD. The CDR3 is CAISDASGAHNEQFF. The CDR3 coding sequence is TGTGCCATCAGTGACGCTAGCGGGGCCCACAATGAGCAGTTCTTC.

The chain employs TRBV20-1 and TRBJ2-7; 10 bases match TRBD2. V dropped 6 bases and J dropped 0; count of bases not matched to a gene: 11. This CDR3 has 16 residues. The germline V gene encodes CDR1 DFQATT and CDR2 SNEGSKA (reference sequence). The CDR3 sequence is CSALPGTSGDSYEQYF. The CDR3 nucleotides are TGCAGTGCCCTCCCCGGAACTAGCGGGGACTCCTACGAGCAGTACTTC.

On this clonotype: A read error may explain this, as a much larger clone is one base away. This chain connects TRBV5-5 to TRBJ2-1, with 7 nucleotides matching TRBD2. The CDR3 is 15 amino acids. J lost 4 bases, V lost 8 bases, and 12 bases had no gene match. The germline CDR1 and CDR2 sequences are SGHKS and YYEKEE (reference sequence). DNA of the CDR3: TGTGCCAGGAGCCCTACGGGACTACTATACAATGAGCAGTTCTTC. Protein: CARSPTGLLYNEQFF.

The chain links TRBV20-1 to TRBJ2-5; D remains unclear. The CDR3 sequence is 17 residues long. V lost 5 bases and J 2 bases, leaving 24 bases between the germline ends. Germline CDR1 and CDR2: DFQATT and SNEGSKA (reference sequence). The CDR3 region is CSADGTVGPEVQETQYF. The CDR3 bases are TGCAGTGCTGATGGCACGGTCGGGCCAGAAGTTCAAGAGACCCAGTACTTC.

This clonotype occurred a few times. The chain has TRBV24-1 and TRBJ2-1; the match to TRBD2 covers 8 bases. The CDR3 loop spans 15 amino acids. V lost 3 bases and J lost 8; bases outside the gene matches: 8. The germline CDR1 and CDR2 sequences are KGHDR and SFDVKD. The CDR3 protein is CATSDGSGGPDEQFF. CDR3 DNA: TGTGCCACCAGTGATGGATCGGGAGGGCCTGATGAGCAGTTCTTC.

This clonotype was picked up a small number of times. The chain uses TRBV13 and TRBJ1-3, with D possibly matching TRBD1 (6 bases). Trimming removed 5 bases at V and 0 bases at J, with 32 bases between. This CDR3 region has 22 residues. Per germline, CDR1 PRHDT and CDR2 FYEKMQ (reference sequence). In nucleotides, the CDR3 is TGTGCCAGCAGCCCTGACCTTGGACAGATTGTCGTACCTAGTGACTCTGGAAACACCATATATTTT. Translated, it gives CASSPDLGQIVVPSDSGNTIYF.

This clonotype was seen at least ten times. The V and J genes are TRBV12-3 or TRBV12-4 and TRBJ1-1; D unresolved. The CDR3 runs to 15 residues. V was trimmed by 5 bases and J by 5 bases, leaving 18 bases between them. CDR3 nucleotide sequence: TGTGCCAGCAGTCCACGGCGGGGAGGAGGAACTGAAGCTTTCTTT. Its protein product is CASSPRRGGGTEAFF.

The rearrangement uses TRBV5-6 and TRBJ2-7; either TRBD1 or TRBD2 may supply D (5 bases each). Germline-derived CDR1 and CDR2 are SGHDT and YYEEEE. V lost 3 bases and J lost 3, with 16 bases in between. The CDR3 spans 15 residues. CDR3 amino acids: CASSSARDGNYEQYF. The CDR3 region has the DNA TGTGCCAGCAGCTCCGCTCGGGACGGGAACTACGAGCAGTACTTC.

In this sample, this clonotype turned up a few times. CDR3 residues: CASSPLTGNSGNTIYF. CDR3 coding DNA: TGCGCCAGCAGCCCGCTGACAGGAAACTCTGGAAACACCATATATTTT. The genes are TRBV4-1 and TRBJ1-3, with D possibly being TRBD1 (6 bases). The CDR3 is 16 residues long. Trimming cost V 4 bases and J 0 bases, with 13 bases left between them. Germline V gene sequence: CDR1 MGHRA, CDR2 YSYEKL.

This clonotype was counted between two and nine times. The V gene is TRBV5-1, the J gene TRBJ2-5; D is unclear. This CDR3 is built from 14 residues. Between the trimmed V and J ends, which lost 1 base and 1 base, there was a span of 8 bases. Germline assignment: CDR1 SGHRS and CDR2 YFSETQ. As DNA, the CDR3 is TGCGCCAGCAGCTTGCGGTCTAGCCAAGAGACCCAGTACTTC. Encoded protein: CASSLRSSQETQYF. The variable domain in full, completed from reference TRBV5-1 and TRBJ2-5, reads KAGVTQTPRYLIKTRGQQVTLSCSPISGHRSVSWYQQTPGQGLQFLFEYFSETQRNKGNFPGRFSGRQFSNSRSEMNVSTLELGDSALYLCASSLRSSQETQYFGPGTRLLVL.

This chain uses TRBV9 with TRBJ2-5; 7 bases agree with TRBD2. Germline V gives CDR1 SGDLS, CDR2 YYNGEE. CDR3 length equals 15 residues. The V gene end was trimmed by 2 bases and the J gene end by 2 bases; junction bases not matched to a gene: 6. CDR3 residues: CASSVSGPTQETQYF. Here the CDR3 DNA reads TGTGCCAGCAGCGTTAGCGGGCCTACACAAGAGACCCAGTACTTC.

This clonotype was counted only a few times. The V and J genes are TRBV7-2 and TRBJ2-5; D is uncertain. Germline loops: CDR1 SGHTA, CDR2 FQGNSA. The CDR3 is 14 amino acids. Trimming took 5 bases from V and 4 from J, leaving 14 bases between them. The CDR3, as DNA: TGTGCCAGCAGCGACCGATGGGGTAGAGAGACCCAGTACTTC. Protein: CASSDRWGRETQYF.

The table lists this clonotype with a few counts. V usage is TRBV30 and J usage is TRBJ2-1, with TRBD1 matching 7 bases. V was pared by 6 bases and J by 2 bases, with 7 bases of the junction left unmatched. CDR1 and CDR2 (germline): GTSNPN, SVGIG (reference sequence). CDR3 length: 14 residues. As DNA, the CDR3 is TGTGCCTGCTTCCGAGGGGGCGCCTACAATGAGCAGTTCTTC. Translating gives CACFRGGAYNEQFF.

This clonotype was seen only a few times. The chain links TRBV10-2 to TRBJ2-7; 12 positions agree with TRBD1. The V segment lost 5 bases and the J segment 7 bases; nucleotides outside the gene matches: 6. Germline V gives CDR1 WSHSY, CDR2 SAAADI. The CDR3 extends over 14 amino acids. CDR3 loop: CASSRDRGQQEQYV. The CDR3 DNA reads TGCGCCAGCAGTCGGGACAGGGGGCAACAAGAGCAGTACGTC.

The sample holds a few counts of this clonotype. This chain uses TRBV20-1 with TRBJ2-1; 8 bases fit TRBD2. Germline V gene lookup returns CDR1 DFQATT and CDR2 SNEGSKA (reference sequence). The junction had 8 bases not matched to a gene; V was cut back by 0 bases and J by 7 bases. This CDR3 region has 15 residues. CDR3 loop: CSARDDSGKRNEQFF. The CDR3 DNA sequence: TGCAGTGCTAGAGATGATAGCGGGAAGAGGAATGAGCAGTTCTTC.

This clonotype came up a few times. The gene calls are TRBV5-4 and TRBJ2-3; 8 bases map to TRBD2. Looked up from germline, CDR1 is SGHNT and CDR2 is YYREEE (reference sequence). The V segment lost 3 bases and the J segment 3 bases; nucleotides outside the gene matches: 3. The CDR3 length is 14 residues. In nucleotides, the CDR3 is TGTGCCAGCAGCTCCGGGACTAGGACAGATACGCAGTATTTT. As protein: CASSSGTRTDTQYF.